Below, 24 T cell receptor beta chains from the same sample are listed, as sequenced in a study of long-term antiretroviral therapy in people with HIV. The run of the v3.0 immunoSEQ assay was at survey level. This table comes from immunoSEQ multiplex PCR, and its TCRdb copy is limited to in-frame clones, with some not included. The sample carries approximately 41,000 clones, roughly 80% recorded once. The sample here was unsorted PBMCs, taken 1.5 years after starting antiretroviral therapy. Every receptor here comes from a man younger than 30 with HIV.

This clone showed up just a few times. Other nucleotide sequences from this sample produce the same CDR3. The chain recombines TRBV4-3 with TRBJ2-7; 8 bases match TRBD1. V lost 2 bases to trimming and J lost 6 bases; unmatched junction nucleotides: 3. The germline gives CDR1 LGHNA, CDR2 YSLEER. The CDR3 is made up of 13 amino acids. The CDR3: CASSQRTGREQYF. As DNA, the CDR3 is TGCGCCAGCAGCCAAAGGACAGGGCGCGAGCAGTACTTC.

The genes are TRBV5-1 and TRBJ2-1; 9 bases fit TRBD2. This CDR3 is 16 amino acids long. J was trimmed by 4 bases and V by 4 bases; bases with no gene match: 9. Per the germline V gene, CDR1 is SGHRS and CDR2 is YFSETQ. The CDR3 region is CASSIRRLAGYNEQFF. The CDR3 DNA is TGCGCCAGCAGCATACGGCGGCTAGCGGGATACAATGAGCAGTTCTTC.

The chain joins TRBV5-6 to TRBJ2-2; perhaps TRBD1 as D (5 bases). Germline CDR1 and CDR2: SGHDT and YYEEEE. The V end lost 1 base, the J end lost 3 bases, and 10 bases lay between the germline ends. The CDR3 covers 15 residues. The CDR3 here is CASSLPAGYTGELFF. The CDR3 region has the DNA TGTGCCAGCAGCTTGCCGGCAGGGTACACCGGGGAGCTGTTTTTT.

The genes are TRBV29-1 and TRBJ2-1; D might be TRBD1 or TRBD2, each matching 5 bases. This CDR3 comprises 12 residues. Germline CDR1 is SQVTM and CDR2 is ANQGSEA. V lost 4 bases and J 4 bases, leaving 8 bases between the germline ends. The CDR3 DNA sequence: TGCAGCGTTGGGGACCTTTACAATGAGCAGTTCTTC. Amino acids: CSVGDLYNEQFF.

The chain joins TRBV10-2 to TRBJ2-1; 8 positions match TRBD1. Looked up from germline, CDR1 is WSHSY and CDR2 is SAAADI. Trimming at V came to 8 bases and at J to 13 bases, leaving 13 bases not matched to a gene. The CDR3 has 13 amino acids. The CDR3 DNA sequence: TGCGCCAGCGGGGCTGACAGGGGTATCCCCCAGTTCTTC. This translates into CASGADRGIPQFF.

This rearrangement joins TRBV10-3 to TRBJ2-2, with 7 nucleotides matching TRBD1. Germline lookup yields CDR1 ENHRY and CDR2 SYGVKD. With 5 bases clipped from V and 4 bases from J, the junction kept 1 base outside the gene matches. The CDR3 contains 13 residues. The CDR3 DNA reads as TGTGCCATCAGTAGGACAGGCACCGGGGAGCTGTTTTTT. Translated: CAISRTGTGELFF.

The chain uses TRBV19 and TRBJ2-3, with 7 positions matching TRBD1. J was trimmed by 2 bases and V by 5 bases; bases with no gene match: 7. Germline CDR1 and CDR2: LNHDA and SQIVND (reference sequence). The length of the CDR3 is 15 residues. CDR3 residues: CASSQGGQVTDTQYF. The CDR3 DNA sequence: TGTGCCAGTAGTCAAGGGGGCCAGGTCACAGATACGCAGTATTTT.

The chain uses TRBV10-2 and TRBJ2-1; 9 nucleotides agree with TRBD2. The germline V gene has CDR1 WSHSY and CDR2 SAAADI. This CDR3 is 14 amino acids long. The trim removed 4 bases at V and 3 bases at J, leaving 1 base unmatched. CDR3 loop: CASSGTSVYNEQFF. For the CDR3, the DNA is TGCGCCAGCAGTGGGACTAGCGTCTACAATGAGCAGTTCTTC.

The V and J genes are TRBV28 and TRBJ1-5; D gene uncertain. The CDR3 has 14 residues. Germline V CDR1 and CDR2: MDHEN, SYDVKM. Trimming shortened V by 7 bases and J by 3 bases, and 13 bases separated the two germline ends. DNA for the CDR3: TGTGCCAGCAACCGGCTTTACGACAATCAGCCCCAGCATTTT. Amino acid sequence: CASNRLYDNQPQHF. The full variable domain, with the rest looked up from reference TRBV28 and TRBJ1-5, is DVKVTQSSRYLVKRTGEKVFLECVQDMDHENMFWYRQDPGLGLRLIYFSYDVKMKEKGDIPEGYSVSREKKERFSLILESASTNQTSMYLCASNRLYDNQPQHFGDGTRLSIL.

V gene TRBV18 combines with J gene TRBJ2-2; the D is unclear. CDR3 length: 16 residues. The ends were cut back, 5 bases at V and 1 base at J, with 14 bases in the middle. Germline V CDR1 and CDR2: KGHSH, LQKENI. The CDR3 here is CASSSYGGLNTGELFF. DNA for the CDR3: TGTGCCAGCTCATCCTATGGTGGCCTGAACACCGGGGAGCTGTTTTTT.

CDR3 in DNA: TGTGCCAGCAGCGAAGAAAGACTAGCGGGAGTTAGTGATACGCAGTATTTT. It codes for CASSEERLAGVSDTQYF. The V call is TRBV6-4, the J call TRBJ2-3; TRBD2 matches 12 bases. The CDR3 consists of 17 residues. The V and J ends lost 6 bases and 6 bases, in that order; junction bases with no gene match: 13. Germline V gives CDR1 MRHNA, CDR2 SNTAGT.

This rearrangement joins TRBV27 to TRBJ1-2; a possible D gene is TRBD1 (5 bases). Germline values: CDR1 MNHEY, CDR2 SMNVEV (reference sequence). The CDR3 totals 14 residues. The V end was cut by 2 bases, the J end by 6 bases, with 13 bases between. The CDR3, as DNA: TGTGCCAGCAGTTTAGCTCAGGGAGCAGATGGCTACACCTTC. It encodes CASSLAQGADGYTF.

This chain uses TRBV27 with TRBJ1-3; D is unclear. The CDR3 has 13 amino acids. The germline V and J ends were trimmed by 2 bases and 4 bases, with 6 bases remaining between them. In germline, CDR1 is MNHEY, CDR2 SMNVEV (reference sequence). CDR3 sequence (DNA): TGTGCCAGCAGTTTAGTTCGAGGAAACACCATATATTTT. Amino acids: CASSLVRGNTIYF.

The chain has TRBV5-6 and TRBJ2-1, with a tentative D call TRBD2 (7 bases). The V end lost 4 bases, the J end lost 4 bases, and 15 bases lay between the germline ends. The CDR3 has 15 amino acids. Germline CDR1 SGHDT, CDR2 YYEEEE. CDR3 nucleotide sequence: TGTGCCAGCAGCCAGGCGGGGGCTGGTTACAATGAGCAGTTCTTC. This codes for CASSQAGAGYNEQFF.

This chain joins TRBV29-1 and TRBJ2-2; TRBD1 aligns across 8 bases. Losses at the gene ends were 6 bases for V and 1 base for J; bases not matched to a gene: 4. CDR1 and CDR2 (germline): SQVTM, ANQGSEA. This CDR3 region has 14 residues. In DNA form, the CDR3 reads TGCAGCGTCCCCGGACAGGGGAACACCGGGGAGCTGTTTTTT. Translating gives CSVPGQGNTGELFF.

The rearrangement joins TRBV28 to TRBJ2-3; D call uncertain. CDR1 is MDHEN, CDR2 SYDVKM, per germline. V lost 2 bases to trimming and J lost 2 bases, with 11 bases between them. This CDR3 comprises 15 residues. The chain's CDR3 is CASSLEDTTTDTQYF. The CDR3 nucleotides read TGTGCCAGCAGTTTAGAAGACACCACCACAGATACGCAGTATTTT.

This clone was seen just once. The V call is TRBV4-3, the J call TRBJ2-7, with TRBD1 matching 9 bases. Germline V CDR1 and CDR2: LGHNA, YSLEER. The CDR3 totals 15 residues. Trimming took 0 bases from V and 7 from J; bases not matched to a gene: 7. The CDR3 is CASSQDLGQGTEQYF. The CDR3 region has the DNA TGCGCCAGCAGCCAAGATCTTGGACAGGGGACAGAGCAGTACTTC.

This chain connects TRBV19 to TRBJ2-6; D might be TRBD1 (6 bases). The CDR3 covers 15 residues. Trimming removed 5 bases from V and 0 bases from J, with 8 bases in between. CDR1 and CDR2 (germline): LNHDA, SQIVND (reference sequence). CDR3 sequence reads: CASSLTGSGANVLTF. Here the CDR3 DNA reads TGTGCCAGTAGTCTGACAGGCTCTGGGGCCAACGTCCTGACTTTC.

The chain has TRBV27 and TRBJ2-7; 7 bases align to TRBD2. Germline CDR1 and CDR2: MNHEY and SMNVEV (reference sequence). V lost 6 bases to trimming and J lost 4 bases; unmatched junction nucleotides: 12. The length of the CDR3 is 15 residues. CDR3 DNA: TGTGCCAGCAGGTACACGGGGGGTTCCTATTACGAGCAGTACTTC. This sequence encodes CASRYTGGSYYEQYF.

CDR3 sequence: CASSSTSATGDTQYF. CDR3 nucleotide sequence: TGTGCCAGCAGCTCTACGTCAGCCACAGGAGATACGCAGTATTTT. The rearrangement links TRBV7-3 to TRBJ2-3; D is possibly TRBD1 (5 bases). The CDR3 loop spans 15 amino acids. V lost 4 bases, J lost 5 bases, and 16 bases lay in between. Germline V gene data show CDR1 as SGHTA and CDR2 as FQGTGA.

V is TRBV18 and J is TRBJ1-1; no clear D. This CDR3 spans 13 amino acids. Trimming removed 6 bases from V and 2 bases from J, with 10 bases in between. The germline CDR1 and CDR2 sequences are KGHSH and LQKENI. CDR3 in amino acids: CASSRVVNTEAFF. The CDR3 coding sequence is TGTGCCAGCTCGAGAGTCGTTAACACTGAAGCTTTCTTT.

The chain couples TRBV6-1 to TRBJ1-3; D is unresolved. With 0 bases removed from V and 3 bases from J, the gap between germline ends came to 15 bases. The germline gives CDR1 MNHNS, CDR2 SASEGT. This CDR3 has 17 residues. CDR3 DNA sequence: TGTGCCAGCAGTGAAGCGCCAGTCGACACGGGTGGAAACACCATATATTTT. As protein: CASSEAPVDTGGNTIYF.

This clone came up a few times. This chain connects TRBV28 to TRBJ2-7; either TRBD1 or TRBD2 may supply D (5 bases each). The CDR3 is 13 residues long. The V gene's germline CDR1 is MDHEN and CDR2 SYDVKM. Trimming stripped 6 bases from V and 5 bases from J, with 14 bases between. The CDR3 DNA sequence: TGTGCCAGCAGGGGTTGGGGGACCAACGAGCAGTACTTC. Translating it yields CASRGWGTNEQYF.

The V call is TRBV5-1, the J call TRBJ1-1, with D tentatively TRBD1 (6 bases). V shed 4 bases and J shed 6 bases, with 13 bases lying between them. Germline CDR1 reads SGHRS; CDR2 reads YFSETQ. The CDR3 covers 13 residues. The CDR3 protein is CASSRAGGPEAFF. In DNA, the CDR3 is TGCGCCAGCAGCCGGGCCGGGGGCCCTGAAGCTTTCTTT. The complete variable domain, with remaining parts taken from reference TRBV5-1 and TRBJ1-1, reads KAGVTQTPRYLIKTRGQQVTLSCSPISGHRSVSWYQQTPGQGLQFLFEYFSETQRNKGNFPGRFSGRQFSNSRSEMNVSTLELGDSALYLCASSRAGGPEAFFGQGTRLTVV.